Sequencing of this T cell receptor (beta chain) was carried out in a study of CD8 T cells in Susac syndrome. The CDR3 is 15 amino acids. Germline assignment: CDR1 MGHRA and CDR2 YSYEKL. The ends were cut back, 1 base at V and 3 bases at J, with 13 bases in the middle. While CD8+ and CD4+ T cells were isolated negatively, TEMRA cells were enriched by FACS. Random hexamers were used to reverse transcribe the RNA input (about 0.45 to 1 ug). Amplification of TCR beta CDR3 used immunoSEQ multiplex PCR across 54 Vbeta and 13 Jbeta. TCRdb redid the calling of the immunoSEQ multiplex PCR reads with MiXCR, one entry per CDR3 protein. The sample records about 300,000 distinct CDR3 sequences, 70% to 90% being singletons. This clonotype was found once.

J is TRBJ2-7 and V is TRBV4-1, with D tentatively TRBD2 (5 bases). The sequenced material came from CD8+ T cells from PBMCs. This sequence was found in a human donor with multiple sclerosis. The CDR3 bases are TGCGCCAGCAGCCAAGGAGGAGGCAGCGACTACGAGCAGTACTTC. This gives the protein CASSQGGGSDYEQYF.